The 19 T cell receptor beta chains listed next were all sequenced from one sample in a study of Ad26.COV2.S vaccination and SARS-CoV-2 variants. Clones were sequenced by immunoSEQ multiplex PCR, and TCRdb holds only the in-frame ones, with some missing. The data show about 350,000 clones, 75% to 90% seen once. Treatment specified: 19 received Ad26.COV2.S at low or high dose, single or two shots; 5 received placebo; per-sample allocation not given. Samples were taken on day 63 after the first vaccine or placebo injection. Material: peripheral blood, obtained in a trial of Ad26.COV2.S vaccine versus placebo. The receptors were gathered from a person between 18 and 65 years old who received the Ad26.COV2.S COVID-19 vaccine or a placebo.

The chain couples TRBV4-3 to TRBJ2-7; 7 nucleotides line up with TRBD1. Per the germline V gene, CDR1 is LGHNA and CDR2 is YSLEER. This CDR3 has 16 residues. The junction had 10 bases not matched to a gene; V was cut back by 1 base and J by 4 bases. Here the CDR3 reads CASSQGPGTAPYEQYF. The DNA of the CDR3 is TGCGCCAGCAGCCAAGGACCCGGGACAGCCCCTTACGAGCAGTACTTC.

This sequence joins TRBV27 and TRBJ2-1; 7 nucleotides align to TRBD1. Germline V gene sequence: CDR1 MNHEY, CDR2 SMNVEV (reference sequence). This CDR3 region has 13 residues. V gave up 2 bases and J gave up 12 bases; unmatched junction bases: 7. CDR3 in amino acids: CASSLRVGDRQFF. As DNA, the CDR3 is TGTGCCAGCAGTTTAAGGGTGGGGGACAGGCAGTTCTTC.

The chain joins TRBV6-2 or TRBV6-3 to TRBJ1-2, with 7 bases aligning to TRBD1. The CDR3 is made up of 15 amino acids. Germline loops: CDR1 MNHEY, CDR2 SVGEGT. Losses at the gene ends were 2 bases for V and 7 bases for J; bases not matched to a gene: 10. The CDR3: CASSYADRPSTGYTF. Written as DNA, the CDR3 is TGTGCCAGCAGTTACGCGGACAGGCCGTCTACTGGCTACACCTTC.

This clone appeared once. The chain combines TRBV28 with TRBJ1-5; 8 nucleotides align to TRBD1. V trimming: 5 bases; J trimming: 0 bases; junction bases outside the gene matches: 18. Germline lookup yields CDR1 MDHEN and CDR2 SYDVKM. The CDR3 is made up of 20 amino acids. CDR3 sequence reads: CASSPPGGQGMGYSNQPQHF. The CDR3 DNA follows: TGTGCCAGCAGTCCTCCGGGCGGACAGGGAATGGGGTATAGCAATCAGCCCCAGCATTTT.

The genes are TRBV10-3 and TRBJ2-2, with TRBD1 identical over 11 bases. Germline V gene sequence: CDR1 ENHRY, CDR2 SYGVKD. The CDR3 is made up of 15 amino acids. V was pared by 6 bases and J by 7 bases, with 7 bases of the junction left unmatched. The CDR3 DNA is TGTGCCATCAGGCGGACAGGGGGCGTGGGCGGGGAGCTGTTTTTT. It is translated as CAIRRTGGVGGELFF.

The chain has TRBV5-4 and TRBJ2-2; 8 bases line up with TRBD2. The CDR3 length is 15 residues. From germline, CDR1 is SGHNT and CDR2 YYREEE (reference sequence). With 4 bases clipped from V and 5 bases from J, the junction kept 7 bases outside the gene matches. CDR3 in amino acids: CASSPPGTRTGELFF. CDR3 DNA: TGTGCCAGCAGCCCACCCGGGACTAGGACCGGGGAGCTGTTTTTT.

The genes are TRBV7-9 and TRBJ2-3; 8 bases match TRBD2. CDR3 length equals 14 residues. V dropped 4 bases and J dropped 6; count of bases not matched to a gene: 6. Germline V gene sequence: CDR1 SEHNR, CDR2 FQNEAQ (reference sequence). CDR3 in DNA: TGTGCCAGCAGCTCCAGCGGGGGACGGGATACGCAGTATTTT. It specifies CASSSSGGRDTQYF.

This clone was observed many times. The chain recombines TRBV2 with TRBJ2-7; no firm D call. Germline loops: CDR1 SNHLY, CDR2 FYNNEI. The CDR3 loop spans 14 amino acids. Trimming cost V 6 bases and J 0 bases, with 12 bases left between them. CDR3 sequence reads: CASRPLVSSYEQYF. The DNA of the CDR3 is TGTGCCAGCAGGCCCTTGGTATCCTCCTACGAGCAGTACTTC. The full variable domain, its missing parts supplied by reference TRBV2 and TRBJ2-7, is EPEVTQTPSHQVTQMGQEVILRCVPISNHLYFYWYRQILGQKVEFLVSFYNNEISEKSEIFDDQFSVERPDGSNFTLKIRSTKLEDSAMYFCASRPLVSSYEQYFGPGTRLTVT.

The J gene is TRBJ2-1, the V gene TRBV7-9, with 13 bases lining up with TRBD2. The germline V gene has CDR1 SEHNR and CDR2 FQNEAQ (reference sequence). The CDR3 length is 16 residues. The V and J ends lost 7 bases and 9 bases, in that order; junction bases with no gene match: 12. The CDR3 is CASTGVGLAGVGEQFF. The CDR3 region has the DNA TGTGCCAGCACCGGGGTAGGACTAGCGGGAGTAGGTGAGCAGTTCTTC.

The chain is built from TRBV3-1 (or the pseudogene TRBV3-2) and TRBJ1-5; TRBD1 might be the D (5 bases). This CDR3 is 15 amino acids long. V gave up 3 bases and J gave up 4 bases, with 13 bases separating them. Germline CDR1 is LGHDT and CDR2 is YNNKEL (reference sequence). The chain's CDR3 is CASSHGGTDNQPQHF. CDR3 sequence (DNA): TGTGCCAGCAGCCATGGGGGGACCGATAATCAGCCCCAGCATTTT.

This chain uses TRBV6-5 with TRBJ2-5, with D maybe TRBD2 (6 bases). This CDR3 comprises 15 residues. From germline, CDR1 is MNHEY and CDR2 SVGAGI. The V and J ends lost 6 bases and 9 bases respectively, with 23 bases between them. In DNA form, the CDR3 reads TGTGCCAGCAGAAAGTTCGGAGGGTCTCTTGAGGCCCAGTACTTC. Translation gives CASRKFGGSLEAQYF.

V usage is TRBV6-2 or TRBV6-3 and J usage is TRBJ1-2, with D tentatively TRBD1 (5 bases). The CDR3 runs to 15 residues. Trimming left V 0 bases short and J 8 bases short, with 16 bases between. Germline V CDR1 and CDR2: MNHEY, SVGEGT. The CDR3 DNA is TGTGCCAGCAGTTACTCGGCGGGGGACCTTTGGGGCTACACCTTC. Its translation: CASSYSAGDLWGYTF.

V is TRBV18 and J is TRBJ2-1; 8 nucleotides agree with TRBD1. V was clipped by 1 base and J by 2 bases; unmatched bases: 4. The germline CDR1 and CDR2 sequences are KGHSH and LQKENI. The CDR3 has 16 residues. The CDR3, as DNA: TGTGCCAGCTCACCACGTTCAGGGGGCCCCTACAATGAGCAGTTCTTC. As protein: CASSPRSGGPYNEQFF.

This chain's CDR3 is CASTTGQLLFF. CDR3 nucleotides: TGTGCCAGCACCACGGGACAATTGTTATTCTTT. The chain links TRBV7-9 to TRBJ1-1; D is possibly TRBD1 (6 bases). CDR1 is SEHNR and CDR2 is FQNEAQ in the germline V gene (reference sequence). The CDR3 is made up of 11 amino acids. Deletions cut 7 bases from V and 14 bases from J, with 17 bases between.

The gene calls are TRBV7-2 and TRBJ1-1; D call uncertain. The CDR3 length is 13 residues. Germline-derived CDR1 and CDR2 are SGHTA and FQGNSA. Trimming took off 3 bases at V and 4 bases at J, with 9 bases between the two ends. The CDR3 DNA reads TGTGCCAGCAGCTTCCTGGACGGCACTGAAGCTTTCTTT. Protein product: CASSFLDGTEAFF.

This rearrangement joins TRBV7-2 to TRBJ2-7; D ambiguous. Germline V gene data show CDR1 as SGHTA and CDR2 as FQGNSA. Between the trimmed V and J ends, which lost 4 bases and 4 bases, there was a span of 8 bases. CDR3 length equals 12 residues. The CDR3 loop is CASSSNRYEQYF. In nucleotides, the CDR3 is TGTGCCAGCAGCTCCAATCGGTACGAGCAGTACTTC.

The CDR3 DNA sequence: TGTGCCAGCAGCTTAGGATCACAGGTTAGCAATCAGCCCCAGCATTTT. The encoded protein is CASSLGSQVSNQPQHF. The rearrangement links TRBV7-2 to TRBJ1-5; tentative D call: TRBD1 (5 bases). V was cut by 1 base and J by 0 bases, with 10 bases left in between. The CDR3 loop spans 16 amino acids. Germline V gives CDR1 SGHTA, CDR2 FQGNSA. Supplemented by reference TRBV7-2 and TRBJ1-5, the full variable domain reads GAGVSQSPSNKVTEKGKDVELRCDPISGHTALYWYRQSLGQGLEFLIYFQGNSAPDKSGLPSDRFSAERTGGSVSTLTIQRTQQEDSAVYLCASSLGSQVSNQPQHFGDGTRLSIL.

The chain's CDR3 is CASSYSRTSGLAGELFF. The CDR3 region has the DNA TGTGCCAGCAGTTACTCGCGCACTAGTGGGTTGGCCGGGGAGCTGTTTTTT. The chain links TRBV6-2 or TRBV6-3 to TRBJ2-2, with TRBD2 as a possible D gene (5 bases). CDR3 length: 17 amino acids. V lost 0 bases to trimming and J lost 6 bases, with 17 bases between them. Germline CDR1 MNHEY, CDR2 SVGEGT.

This chain joins TRBV7-8 and TRBJ2-3; D unresolved. Germline loops: CDR1 SGHVS, CDR2 FQNEAQ. The CDR3 has 14 amino acids. Trimming shortened V by 5 bases and J by 0 bases, and 9 bases separated the two germline ends. This chain's CDR3 is CASSRETSTDTQYF. CDR3 bases: TGTGCCAGCAGCCGCGAAACGAGCACAGATACGCAGTATTTT.